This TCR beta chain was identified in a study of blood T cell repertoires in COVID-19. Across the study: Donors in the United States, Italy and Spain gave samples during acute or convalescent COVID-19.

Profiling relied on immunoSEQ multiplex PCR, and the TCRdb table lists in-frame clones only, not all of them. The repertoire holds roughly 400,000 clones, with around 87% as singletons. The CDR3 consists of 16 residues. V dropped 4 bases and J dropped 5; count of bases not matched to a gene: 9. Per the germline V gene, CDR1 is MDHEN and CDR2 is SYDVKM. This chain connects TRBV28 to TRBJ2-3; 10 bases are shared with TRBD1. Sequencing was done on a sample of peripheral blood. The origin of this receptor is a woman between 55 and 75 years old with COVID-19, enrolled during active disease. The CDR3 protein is CASSSPGTGAGDTQYF. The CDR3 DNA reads TGTGCCAGCAGTTCCCCCGGGACAGGGGCGGGAGATACGCAGTATTTT. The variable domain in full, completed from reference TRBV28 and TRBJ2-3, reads DVKVTQSSRYLVKRTGEKVFLECVQDMDHENMFWYRQDPGLGLRLIYFSYDVKMKEKGDIPEGYSVSREKKERFSLILESASTNQTSMYLCASSSPGTGAGDTQYFGPGTRLTVL.